These 8 T cell receptor beta chains came from one sample sequenced in a study of T cell repertoires in cytomegalovirus infection. MiXCR, run by TCRdb on the reads, gives a single entry per CDR3 protein. The profile shows roughly 630,000 distinct CDR3 sequences, 20% to 25% of them singletons. The sequencing input was CD8+ T cells from PBMCs. All receptors come from a human donor in good health (CMV status not recorded). Some clones in this sample may be carry-over from other donors' samples.

In this sample, this clonotype turned up many times. The rearrangement joins TRBV6-5 to TRBJ2-3; 9 bases are a match to TRBD1. Germline V gene sequence: CDR1 MNHEY, CDR2 SVGAGI. J lost 4 bases, V lost 6 bases, and 8 bases had no gene match. The CDR3 has 15 amino acids. CDR3 nucleotide sequence: TGTGCCAGCAGCTTGGGACAGGGATTGCCAGATACGCAGTATTTT. This sequence encodes CASSLGQGLPDTQYF.

For this clonotype: Just one base apart from a much larger clone, this may be a read error. This chain connects TRBV12-3 or TRBV12-4 to TRBJ2-1; tentative D call: TRBD2 (6 bases). The CDR3 extends over 14 amino acids. Trimming left V 5 bases short and J 7 bases short, with 15 bases between. CDR3 in amino acids: CASSPGPRGNEQFF. Written as DNA, the CDR3 is TGTGCCAGCAGTCCGGGACCCCGGGGGAATGAGCAGTTCTTC.

This clonotype was detected many times. The rearrangement links TRBV7-9 to TRBJ2-1, with 9 nucleotides matching TRBD1. CDR1 is SEHNR, CDR2 FQNEAQ, per germline (reference sequence). J gave up 3 bases and V 5 bases, and 8 bases lay outside the gene matches. The CDR3 is 16 residues long. The CDR3 loop is CASSPGTGNNYNEQFF. The CDR3 DNA reads as TGTGCCAGCAGCCCGGGGACAGGGAACAACTACAATGAGCAGTTCTTC. The full variable domain, completed using reference TRBV7-9 and TRBJ2-1, is DTGVSQNPRHKITKRGQNVTFRCDPISEHNRLYWYRQTLGQGPEFLTYFQNEAQLEKSRLLSDRFSAERPKGSFSTLEIQRTEQGDSAMYLCASSPGTGNNYNEQFFGPGTRLTVL.

In its sample, this clonotype was seen many times. The V gene is TRBV7-8, the J gene TRBJ2-3; TRBD1 agrees at 12 bases. V lost 1 base and J lost 5; bases outside the gene matches: 4. Germline V gene lookup returns CDR1 SGHVS and CDR2 FQNEAQ. The CDR3 contains 16 residues. The CDR3 here is CASSLGGTGGRDTQYF. The CDR3, as DNA: TGTGCCAGCAGCTTAGGCGGGACAGGGGGCCGAGATACGCAGTATTTT. Full variable domain (outside the CDR3, taken from reference TRBV7-8 and TRBJ2-3): GAGVSQSPRYKVAKRGQDVALRCDPISGHVSLFWYQQALGQGPEFLTYFQNEAQLDKSGLPSDRFFAERPEGSVSTLKIQRTQQEDSAVYLCASSLGGTGGRDTQYFGPGTRLTVL.

With respect to this clonotype: A clone one base away is much larger, so this may be a read error. The CDR3 spells CASSFGTEARELFF. Here the CDR3 DNA reads TGTGCCAGCAGTTTTGGGACAGAAGCCCGGGAGCTGTTTTTT. The chain uses TRBV12-3 or TRBV12-4 and TRBJ2-2; 7 bases align to TRBD1. The CDR3 covers 14 residues. Trimming cost V 3 bases and J 9 bases; bases outside gene matches: 7.

The chain uses TRBV20-1 and TRBJ1-2; TRBD1 matches 7 bases. Unmatched junction bases numbered 10, after V lost 3 bases and J lost 6 bases. The CDR3 sequence is 14 residues long. Germline V gene sequence: CDR1 DFQATT, CDR2 SNEGSKA (reference sequence). The CDR3, as DNA: TGCAGTGCTAGGAGGCGGGAGGGGGCACATGGCTACACCTTC. Protein product: CSARRREGAHGYTF.

This clonotype occurred a few times. The gene calls are TRBV6-2 or TRBV6-3 and TRBJ2-2, with no clear D. The V and J ends lost 0 bases and 7 bases respectively, with 9 bases between them. From germline, CDR1 is MNHEY and CDR2 SVGEGT. The length of the CDR3 is 14 residues. In nucleotides, the CDR3 is TGTGCCAGCAGTTACTCGAGTCTGGGCGGGGAGCTGTTTTTT. Translation: CASSYSSLGGELFF.

J is TRBJ2-7 and V is TRBV29-1; D ambiguous. The germline gives CDR1 SQVTM, CDR2 ANQGSEA. Trimming pared 1 base from V and 2 bases from J, leaving 9 bases between. The CDR3 spans 13 residues. CDR3 coding DNA: TGCAGCGTTGAAGCGGACGGACCCTACGAGCAGTACTTC. Translation: CSVEADGPYEQYF.